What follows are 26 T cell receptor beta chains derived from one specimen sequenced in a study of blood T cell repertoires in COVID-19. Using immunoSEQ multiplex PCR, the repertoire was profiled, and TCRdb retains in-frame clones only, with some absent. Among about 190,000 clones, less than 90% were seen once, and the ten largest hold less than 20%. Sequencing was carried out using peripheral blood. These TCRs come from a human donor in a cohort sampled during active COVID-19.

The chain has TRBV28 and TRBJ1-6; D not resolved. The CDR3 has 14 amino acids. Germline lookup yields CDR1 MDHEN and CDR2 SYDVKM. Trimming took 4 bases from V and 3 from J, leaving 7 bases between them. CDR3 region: CASSSFSYNSPLHF. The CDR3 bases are TGTGCCAGCAGTTCCTTTAGCTATAATTCACCCCTCCACTTT. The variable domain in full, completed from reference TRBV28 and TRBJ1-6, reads DVKVTQSSRYLVKRTGEKVFLECVQDMDHENMFWYRQDPGLGLRLIYFSYDVKMKEKGDIPEGYSVSREKKERFSLILESASTNQTSMYLCASSSFSYNSPLHFGNGTRLTVT.

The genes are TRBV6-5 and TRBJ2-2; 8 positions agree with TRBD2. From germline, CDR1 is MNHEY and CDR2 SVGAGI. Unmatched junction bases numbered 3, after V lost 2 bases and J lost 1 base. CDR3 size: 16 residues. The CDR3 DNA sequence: TGTGCCAGCAGTTACATCGGGGGGGTGAACACCGGGGAGCTGTTTTTT. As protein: CASSYIGGVNTGELFF.

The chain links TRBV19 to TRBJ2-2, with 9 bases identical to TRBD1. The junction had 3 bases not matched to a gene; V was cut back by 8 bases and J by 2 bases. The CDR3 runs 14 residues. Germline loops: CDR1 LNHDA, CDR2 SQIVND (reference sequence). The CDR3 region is CASGTGFNTGELFF. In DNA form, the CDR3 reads TGTGCCAGTGGGACAGGGTTCAACACCGGGGAGCTGTTTTTT.

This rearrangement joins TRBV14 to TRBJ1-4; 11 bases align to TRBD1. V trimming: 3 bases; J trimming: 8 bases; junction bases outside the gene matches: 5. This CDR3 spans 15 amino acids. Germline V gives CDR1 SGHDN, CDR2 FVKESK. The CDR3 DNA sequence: TGTGCCAGCAGCCATGCCGGGACAGGGGGAGAAAAACTGTTTTTT. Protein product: CASSHAGTGGEKLFF.

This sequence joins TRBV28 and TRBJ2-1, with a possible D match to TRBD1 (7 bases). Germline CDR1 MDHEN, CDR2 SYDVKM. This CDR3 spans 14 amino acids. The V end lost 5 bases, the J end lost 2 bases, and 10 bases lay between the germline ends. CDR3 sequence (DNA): TGTGCCAGCAGTCGCAGGGGGGCCTACAATGAGCAGTTCTTC. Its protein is CASSRRGAYNEQFF.

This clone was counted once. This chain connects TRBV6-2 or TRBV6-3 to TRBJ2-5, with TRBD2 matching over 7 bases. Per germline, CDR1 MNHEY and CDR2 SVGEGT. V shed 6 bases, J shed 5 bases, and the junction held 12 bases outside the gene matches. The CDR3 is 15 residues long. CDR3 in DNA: TGTGCCAGCAGCCAGACAGCGGGAATTGGCGAGACCCAGTACTTC. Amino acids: CASSQTAGIGETQYF.

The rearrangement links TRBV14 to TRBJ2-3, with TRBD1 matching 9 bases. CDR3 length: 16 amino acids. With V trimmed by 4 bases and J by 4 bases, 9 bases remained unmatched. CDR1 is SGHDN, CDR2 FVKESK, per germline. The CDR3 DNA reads TGTGCCAGCAGCCGAAGGACAGGGGAGGCGGCAGATACGCAGTATTTT. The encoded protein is CASSRRTGEAADTQYF.

CDR3 residues: CASSMSADQPQHF. CDR3 sequence (DNA): TGTGCCAGTAGTATGTCAGCGGATCAGCCCCAGCATTTT. This chain connects TRBV19 to TRBJ1-5; D ambiguous. The CDR3 extends over 13 amino acids. Germline CDR1 and CDR2: LNHDA and SQIVND (reference sequence). V gave up 3 bases and J gave up 5 bases, with 8 bases separating them. Based on the CDR3 plus reference TRBV19 and TRBJ1-5, the full variable domain is DGGITQSPKYLFRKEGQNVTLSCEQNLNHDAMYWYRQDPGQGLRLIYYSQIVNDFQKGDIAEGYSVSREKKESFPLTVTSAQKNPTAFYLCASSMSADQPQHFGDGTRLSIL.

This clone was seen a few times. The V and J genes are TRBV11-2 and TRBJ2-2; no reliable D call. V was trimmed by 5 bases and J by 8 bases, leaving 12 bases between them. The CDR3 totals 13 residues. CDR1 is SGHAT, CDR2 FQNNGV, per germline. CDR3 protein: CASSATRWGELFF. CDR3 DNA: TGTGCCAGCAGCGCCACGAGGTGGGGGGAGCTGTTTTTT. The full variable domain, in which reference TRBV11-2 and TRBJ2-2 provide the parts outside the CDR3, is EAGVAQSPRYKIIEKRQSVAFWCNPISGHATLYWYQQILGQGPKLLIQFQNNGVVDDSQLPKDRFSAERLKGVDSTLKIQPAKLEDSAVYLCASSATRWGELFFGEGSRLTVL.

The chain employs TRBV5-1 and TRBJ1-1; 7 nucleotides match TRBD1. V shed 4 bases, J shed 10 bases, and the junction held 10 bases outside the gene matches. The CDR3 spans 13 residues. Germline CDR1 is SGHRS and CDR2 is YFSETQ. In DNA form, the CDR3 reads TGCGCCAGCAGCGTAGACAGGGCCCACGGAGCTTTCTTT. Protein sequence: CASSVDRAHGAFF.

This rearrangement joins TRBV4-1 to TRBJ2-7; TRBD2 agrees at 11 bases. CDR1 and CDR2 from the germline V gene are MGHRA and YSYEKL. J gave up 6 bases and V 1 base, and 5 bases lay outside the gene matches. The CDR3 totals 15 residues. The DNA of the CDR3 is TGCGCCAGCAGCCAAGTAGCGGGAGGGCCGGGCGAGCAGTACTTC. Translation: CASSQVAGGPGEQYF.

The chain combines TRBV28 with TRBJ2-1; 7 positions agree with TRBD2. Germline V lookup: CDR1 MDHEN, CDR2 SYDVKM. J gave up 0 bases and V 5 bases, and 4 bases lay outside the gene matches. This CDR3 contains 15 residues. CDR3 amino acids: CASSKQRGSYNEQFF. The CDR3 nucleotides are TGTGCCAGCAGTAAGCAGCGGGGCTCCTACAATGAGCAGTTCTTC.

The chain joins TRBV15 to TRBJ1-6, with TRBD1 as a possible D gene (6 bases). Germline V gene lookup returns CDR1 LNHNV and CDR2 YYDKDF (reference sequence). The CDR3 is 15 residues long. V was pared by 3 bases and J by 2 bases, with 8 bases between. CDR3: CATSSRDTYNSPLHF. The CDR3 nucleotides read TGTGCCACCAGCAGCCGGGACACCTATAATTCACCCCTCCACTTT. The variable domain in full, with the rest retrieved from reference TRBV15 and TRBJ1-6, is DAMVIQNPRYQVTQFGKPVTLSCSQTLNHNVMYWYQQKSSQAPKLLFHYYDKDFNNEADTPDNFQSRRPNTSFCFLDIRSPGLGDTAMYLCATSSRDTYNSPLHFGNGTRLTVT.

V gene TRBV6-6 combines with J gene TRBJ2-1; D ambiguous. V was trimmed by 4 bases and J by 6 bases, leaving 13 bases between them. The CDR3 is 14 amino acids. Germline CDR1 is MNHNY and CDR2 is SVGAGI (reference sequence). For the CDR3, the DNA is TGTGCCAGCAGTTCCCAGCGAGGTGGCAATGAGCAGTTCTTC. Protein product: CASSSQRGGNEQFF.

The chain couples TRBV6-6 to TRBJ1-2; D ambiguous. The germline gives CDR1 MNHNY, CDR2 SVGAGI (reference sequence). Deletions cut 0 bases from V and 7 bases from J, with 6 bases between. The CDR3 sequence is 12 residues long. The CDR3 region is CASSYSRSGYTF. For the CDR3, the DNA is TGTGCCAGCAGTTACTCGCGGAGTGGCTACACCTTC.

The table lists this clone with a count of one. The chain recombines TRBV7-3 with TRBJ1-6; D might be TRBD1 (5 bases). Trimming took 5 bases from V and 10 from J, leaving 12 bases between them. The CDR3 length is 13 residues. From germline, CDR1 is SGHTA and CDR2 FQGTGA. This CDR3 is CASSQGRPSPLHF. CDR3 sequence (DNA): TGTGCCAGCAGCCAGGGAAGACCATCACCCCTCCACTTT.

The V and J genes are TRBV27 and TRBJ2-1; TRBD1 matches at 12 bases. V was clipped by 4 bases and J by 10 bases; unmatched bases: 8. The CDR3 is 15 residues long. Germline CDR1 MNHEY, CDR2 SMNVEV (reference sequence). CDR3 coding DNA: TGTGCCAGCAGTTCCCCGGGACAGGGGGCCCGAGAGCAGTTCTTC. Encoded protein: CASSSPGQGAREQFF.

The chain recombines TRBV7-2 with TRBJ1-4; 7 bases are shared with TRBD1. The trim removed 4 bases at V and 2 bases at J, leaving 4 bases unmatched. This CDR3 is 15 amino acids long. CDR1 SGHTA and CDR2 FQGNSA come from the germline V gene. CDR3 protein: CASSSMTGTNEKLFF. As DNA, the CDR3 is TGTGCCAGCAGCTCCATGACAGGGACTAATGAAAAACTGTTTTTT. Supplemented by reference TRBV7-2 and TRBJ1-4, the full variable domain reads GAGVSQSPSNKVTEKGKDVELRCDPISGHTALYWYRQSLGQGLEFLIYFQGNSAPDKSGLPSDRFSAERTGGSVSTLTIQRTQQEDSAVYLCASSSMTGTNEKLFFGSGTQLSVL.

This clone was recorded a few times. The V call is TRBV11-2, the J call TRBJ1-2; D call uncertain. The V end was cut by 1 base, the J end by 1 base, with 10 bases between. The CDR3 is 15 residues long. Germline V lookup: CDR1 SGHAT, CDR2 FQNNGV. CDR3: CASSLGATVNYGYTF. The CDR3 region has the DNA TGTGCCAGCAGCTTAGGTGCCACAGTTAACTATGGCTACACCTTC.

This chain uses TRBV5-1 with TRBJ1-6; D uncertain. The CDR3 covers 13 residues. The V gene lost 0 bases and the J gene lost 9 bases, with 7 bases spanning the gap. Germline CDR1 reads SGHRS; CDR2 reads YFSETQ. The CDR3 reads CASSLGQVSPLHF. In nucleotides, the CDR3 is TGCGCCAGCAGCTTGGGACAAGTTTCACCCCTCCACTTT.

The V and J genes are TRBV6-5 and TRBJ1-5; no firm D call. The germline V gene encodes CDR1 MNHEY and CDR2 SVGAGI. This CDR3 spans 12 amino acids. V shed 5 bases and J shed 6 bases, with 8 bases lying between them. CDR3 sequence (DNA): TGTGCCAGCAGTACCACACGTCAGCCCCAGCATTTT. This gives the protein CASSTTRQPQHF.

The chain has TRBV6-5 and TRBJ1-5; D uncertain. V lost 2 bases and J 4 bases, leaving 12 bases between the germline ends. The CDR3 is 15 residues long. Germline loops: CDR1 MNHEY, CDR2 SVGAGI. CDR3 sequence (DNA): TGTGCCAGCAGTTACGGGCATCCGGCGAATCAGCCCCAGCATTTT. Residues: CASSYGHPANQPQHF.

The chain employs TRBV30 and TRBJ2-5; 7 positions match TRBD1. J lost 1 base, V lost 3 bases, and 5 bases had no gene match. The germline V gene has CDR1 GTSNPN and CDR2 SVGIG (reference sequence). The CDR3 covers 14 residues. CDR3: CAWRPRGSQETQYF. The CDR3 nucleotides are TGTGCCTGGAGGCCCAGGGGGAGCCAAGAGACCCAGTACTTC. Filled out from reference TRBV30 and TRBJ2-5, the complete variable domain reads SQTIHQWPATLVQPVGSPLSLECTVEGTSNPNLYWYRQAAGRGLQLLFYSVGIGQISSEVPQNLSASRPQDRQFILSSKKLLLSDSGFYLCAWRPRGSQETQYFGPGTRLLVL.

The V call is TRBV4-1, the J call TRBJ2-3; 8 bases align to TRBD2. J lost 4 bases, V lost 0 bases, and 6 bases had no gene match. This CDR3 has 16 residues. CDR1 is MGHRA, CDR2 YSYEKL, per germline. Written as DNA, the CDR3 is TGCGCCAGCAGCCAAGAAGCGGGAGCAGGTGCAGATACGCAGTATTTT. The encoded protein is CASSQEAGAGADTQYF.

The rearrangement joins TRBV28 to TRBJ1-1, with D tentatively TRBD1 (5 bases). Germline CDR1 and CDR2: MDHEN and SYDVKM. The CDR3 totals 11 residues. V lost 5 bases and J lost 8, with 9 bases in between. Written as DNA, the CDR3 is TGTGCCAGCAGTCGTTACAGGGAAGCTTTCTTT. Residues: CASSRYREAFF.

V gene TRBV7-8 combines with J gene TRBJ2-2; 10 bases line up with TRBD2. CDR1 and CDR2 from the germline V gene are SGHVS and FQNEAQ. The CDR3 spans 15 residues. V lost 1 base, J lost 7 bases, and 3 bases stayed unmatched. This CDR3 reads CASSLVPSGSGELFF. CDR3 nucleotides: TGTGCCAGCAGCTTAGTTCCTAGCGGGAGCGGGGAGCTGTTTTTT.